These T cell receptor beta chains were read from a single sample in a study of T cell repertoires in cytomegalovirus infection. TCRdb processed the reads anew with MiXCR; each CDR3 protein has one entry. There are hundreds of thousands of distinct CDR3 sequences in the sample; under 20% occur only once, and more than 10% lies in the top ten. The sample comprised PBMCs. The receptors shown here come from a human donor in good health (CMV status not recorded). Some clones in this sample may be carry-over from other donors' samples. The conserved cysteine and the conserved F or W are not part of the CDR3 here.

v_call	j_call	cdr3_aa
TRBV4-2	TRBJ1-5	ASSQTDRDNQPQH
TRBV19	TRBJ1-5	ASSGTGGHQPQH
TRBV25-1	TRBJ2-1	ASSAVTSGAYNEQF
TRBV12-3/TRBV12-4	TRBJ2-3	ASRRDSLGTDTQY
TRBV27	TRBJ2-7	ASSSWAGDEQY
TRBV7-2	TRBJ1-5	ASSLTRDRHQPQH
TRBV5-1	TRBJ2-2	ASSSGTLVTGELF
TRBV19	TRBJ2-1	ASSIQGDNTYNEQF
TRBV7-8	TRBJ1-1	ASSLVFGTGGTEAF
TRBV6-1	TRBJ1-4	ASSSATASNEKLF
TRBV19	TRBJ2-3	ASTPTGGSTDTQY
TRBV7-9	TRBJ2-1	ASSLEGRTGYNEQF
TRBV7-2	TRBJ2-7	ASSGRNAWTTSYEQY
TRBV19	TRBJ1-1	ASSYFVTGSTLNTEAF
TRBV11-2	TRBJ1-5	ASSLFAGVFNQPQH
TRBV5-4	TRBJ1-1	ASKKKGPNTEAF
TRBV24-1	TRBJ2-1	ATSDLRWEDEQF
TRBV7-2	TRBJ1-1	ASSFSRDTEAF
TRBV11-2	TRBJ2-3	ASSVEIAGSITDTQY
TRBV6-1	TRBJ2-1	ASSGLAGRSSYNEQF
TRBV7-2	TRBJ1-1	ASSRGQGVNTEAF
TRBV28	TRBJ2-5	ASSHGPTGQETQY
TRBV10-3	TRBJ1-1	AISESTRNTEAF
TRBV4-1	TRBJ2-5	ASSQDPRTIEY
TRBV4-1	TRBJ2-3	ASSGAGDTQY
TRBV7-2	TRBJ2-3	ASSPGVGVPDTQY
TRBV18	TRBJ1-1	ASSPGTGGFTEAF
TRBV4-2	TRBJ1-2	ASSKEGQGDYT